Sequencing of this T cell receptor (beta chain) was carried out in a study of human T cells and chemical hapten exposure. Study at large: For the roughly 24-week duration of the study, patients were given weekly doses of diphenylcyclopropenone on the scalp.

This clonotype was seen a few times. TCRdb reanalysed the RACE reads using MiXCR and keeps one entry per CDR3 protein. The sample lists some 84,000 distinct CDR3 sequences; approximately 10% were seen once. Noted time point: patch test 3, about 24 weeks after DPC sensitization. Treatment specified: therapeutic diphenylcyclopropenone sensitization with weekly scalp DPC. This CDR3 spans 15 amino acids. Germline V CDR1 and CDR2: MGHRA, YSYEKL. V gave up 1 base and J gave up 8 bases, with 17 bases separating them. The material was whole blood, obtained in connection with sensitization to the hapten diphenylcyclopropenone (DPC). The origin of this receptor is a woman aged 45-60 years with alopecia areata. Some clones in this sample may be carry-over from other donors' samples. The chain is built from TRBV4-1 and TRBJ1-2, with TRBD1 as a possible D gene (5 bases). The CDR3 DNA is TGCGCCAGCAGCCAAGGTGTTGGGGGGTGGAAGGGCTACACCTTC. This sequence encodes CASSQGVGGWKGYTF.